This T cell receptor beta chain was found in a study of identical twins. Points from the study as a whole: Invariant T cells like MAIT and iNKT could partly confound the zero-insertion analyses.

MiXCR was run by TCRdb on the 5' RACE reads, yielding one entry per CDR3 protein. The sample has some 1,600,000 distinct CDR3 sequences, about 32% seen once. CDR1 is DFQATT, CDR2 SNEGSKA, per germline (reference sequence). Trimming took 3 bases from V and 4 from J; bases not matched to a gene: 12. This CDR3 region has 16 residues. With regard to this clonotype: Its antigen is undetermined.

J is TRBJ2-5 and V is TRBV20-1, with 9 bases matching TRBD2. The sequence derives from a newborn girl in good health. Sequencing was performed on cord blood. CDR3 in amino acids: CSARVAGGRFLETQYF. CDR3 bases: TGCAGTGCTAGGGTTGCGGGGGGGCGATTTCTAGAGACCCAGTACTTC.